This is a list of T cell receptor beta chains from one sample in a study of siplizumab effects on memory and regulatory T cells. Measured with immunoSEQ multiplex PCR; TCRdb has only the in-frame clones, and not every one. The sample yields 85,000 to 130,000 clones, 75% to 95% seen once. Sequencing was done on a sample of CD4+ T cells sorted from blood. These receptors originate from a human donor in good health. Some clones in this sample may be carry-over from other donors' samples. CDR3s leave out the opening cysteine and the closing phenylalanine or tryptophan. Fields, in order: CDR3 protein, D gene, V gene. D genes are given only for firm matches.

CDR3 protein: ASSSPGLAGAGETQY
D gene: TRBD2
V gene: TRBV5-4

CDR3 protein: ASSLFAGDGYEQY
D gene: TRBD2
V gene: TRBV5-1

CDR3 protein: ASRTSNQPQH
D gene: NA
V gene: TRBV6-5

CDR3 protein: SVELTVNTEAF
D gene: NA
V gene: TRBV29-1

CDR3 protein: ASSSGLAIYEQY
D gene: TRBD2
V gene: TRBV7-9

CDR3 protein: ATFIRPPGAPNYGYT
D gene: NA
V gene: TRBV28

CDR3 protein: ASSLMSSRDEQY
D gene: NA
V gene: TRBV5-1

CDR3 protein: ASRHGSGSKNIQY
D gene: NA
V gene: TRBV28

CDR3 protein: ASQTLGTGRDTQY
D gene: TRBD1
V gene: TRBV11-2

CDR3 protein: ASSFRRQDRVNQPQH
D gene: TRBD1
V gene: TRBV19

CDR3 protein: ASSMDRLNTEAF
D gene: NA
V gene: TRBV19

CDR3 protein: ASSPAGLATDTQY
D gene: TRBD2
V gene: TRBV25-1

CDR3 protein: ATFPRTDPPGELF
D gene: NA
V gene: TRBV6-1

CDR3 protein: ASSLTASFTSAEQF
D gene: TRBD2
V gene: TRBV7-3